This T cell receptor beta chain was retrieved from a study of blood T cell repertoires in COVID-19. The overall study: Sources were T cells, B-cell-depleted T cells, or PBMCs; the material itself was cDNA or gDNA.

Sequencing used immunoSEQ multiplex PCR; TCRdb keeps in-frame clones, though not all of them. The sample consists of about 150,000 clones, 80% to 90% of them appearing once. The germline V gene encodes CDR1 SGHNT and CDR2 YYREEE (reference sequence). The junction had 11 bases not matched to a gene; V was cut back by 10 bases and J by 5 bases. This CDR3 region has 13 residues. The chain joins TRBV5-4 to TRBJ1-1; 7 positions match TRBD1. The receptor comes from a woman aged 60-75 years with active COVID-19. The sequenced sample was peripheral blood. Here the CDR3 reads CAASGAGGTEAFF. The CDR3 nucleotides are TGTGCCGCCTCGGGGGCAGGGGGGACTGAAGCTTTCTTT.